This T cell receptor (beta chain) is drawn from a study of post-analysis software for immune sequencing data. Study-level background: The courses of disease that were included comprised relapsing-remitting, secondary progressive and progressive-relapsing multiple sclerosis. Study observations and caveats: Comparison of patients with controls showed a handful of TRBV segments more frequent in patients, TRBV5-6, TRBV5-1 and TRBV20-1 among them. By F measure, strong co-clustering occurred among samples prepared in the same batch. A significant reduction in normalized Chao1 diversity was observed in multiple sclerosis patients versus controls.

V lost 5 bases and J lost 0, with 10 bases in between. There are 14 residues in the CDR3. This clonotype was picked up many times. Its antigen is undetermined. Unique molecular identifiers tagged the TCR beta cDNA libraries. TCRdb recomputed calls from the PCR reads with MiXCR, one row per CDR3 protein. The table has over 150,000 distinct CDR3 sequences, about 30% seen once; the top ten hold less than 1.6%. Sequenced material: blood. This clonotype originated in a girl aged 10-17 years with multiple sclerosis. The rearrangement links TRBV12-3 or TRBV12-4 to TRBJ1-2; D not certain. CDR3: CASSPTSSNYGYTF. CDR3 sequence (DNA): TGTGCCAGCAGTCCCACATCCTCTAACTATGGCTACACCTTC.